This T cell receptor (beta chain) was identified during a study of control samples from healthy donors and cancer patients. TCRdb's copy holds only in-frame clones and misses some; the assay was immunoSEQ multiplex PCR. This sample has under 100,000 clones, with 88% found just once. The CDR3 has 15 residues. The V gene lost 2 bases and the J gene lost 5 bases, with 15 bases spanning the gap. Germline V CDR1 and CDR2: MNHEY, SVGEGT. Sequencing was carried out using blood. The chain has TRBV6-2 or TRBV6-3 and TRBJ1-2; perhaps TRBD1 as D (5 bases). This TCR derives from a woman aged 70-85 years in good health. The CDR3 DNA sequence: TGTGCCAGCAGTTACGCAGGGACCTACCCATATGGCTACACCTTC. Amino acid sequence: CASSYAGTYPYGYTF.